The TCR beta chain described here comes from a study of cytomegalovirus exposure and HLA in healthy donors. This clone appeared a few times. PCR employed 60 Vbeta and 13 Jbeta primers. Profiled with immunoSEQ multiplex PCR; TCRdb holds only in-frame clones, not every one. The sample includes more than 85,000 clones, roughly three fifths seen only once; the top ten take 4.5% to 5%. Trimming pared 5 bases from V and 6 bases from J, leaving 23 bases between. The germline gives CDR1 MGHRA, CDR2 YSYEKL. The CDR3 has 17 residues. The sequencing sample was made of PBMCs. This TCR derives from a human donor in good health. This chain uses TRBV4-1 with TRBJ1-5; a possible D gene is TRBD1 (5 bases). The DNA for the CDR3 is TGCGCCAGCAGCAGGTCAGGGTGGGTTGCAGGCGGTCAGCCCCAGCATTTT. Residues: CASSRSGWVAGGQPQHF.